Below, 7 T cell receptor beta chains from the same sample are listed, as sequenced in a study of CD8+CD57+ T cells in acquired aplastic anemia. Genomic DNA served as template for TCR beta VDJ and CDR3 profiling. TCRdb redid the calling of the reads with MiXCR, one entry per CDR3 protein. The sample holds 450,000 to 600,000 distinct CDR3 sequences, approximately 33% seen once. Sequencing was done on patients that had shown CD8+CD57+ cell expansion by flow cytometry. The sample consisted of sorted CD4+, CD8+, or CD8+CD57+ T cells (not recorded which) from PBMCs. The source is a human donor with aplastic anemia.

V and J are TRBV28 and TRBJ1-2; 8 bases are shared with TRBD1. CDR1 MDHEN and CDR2 SYDVKM come from the germline V gene. The CDR3 spans 13 residues. Trimming removed 6 bases from V and 4 bases from J; junction bases left unmatched: 4. The CDR3 DNA reads TGTGCCAGCAGATCAGGGGGCGCCTATGGCTACACCTTC. Translating it yields CASRSGGAYGYTF.

The rearrangement links TRBV14 to TRBJ1-4, with D hard to call. Trimming cost V 2 bases and J 8 bases, with 18 bases left between them. CDR3 length equals 16 residues. Looked up from germline, CDR1 is SGHDN and CDR2 is FVKESK. The CDR3 here is CASSQYLVGVGEKLFF. In DNA form, the CDR3 reads TGTGCCAGCAGCCAATATCTCGTCGGGGTAGGGGAAAAACTGTTTTTT.

Of note for this clonotype: Being one base from a much bigger clone, this may be a read error. The rearrangement uses TRBV15 and TRBJ1-5, with D perhaps TRBD1 (6 bases). The CDR3 has 17 residues. V was pared by 10 bases and J by 4 bases, with 26 bases between. Germline V CDR1 and CDR2: LNHNV, YYDKDF (reference sequence). Here the CDR3 reads CASRKGGRNFGNQPQHF. The CDR3, as DNA: TGTGCCAGCCGAAAAGGGGGGCGGAACTTTGGGAATCAGCCCCAGCATTTT.

This clonotype has more than one count but fewer than ten. The genes are TRBV19 and TRBJ2-3; possibly TRBD2 for D (5 bases). V lost 5 bases, J lost 14 bases, and 23 bases lay in between. CDR1 is LNHDA, CDR2 SQIVND, per germline (reference sequence). CDR3 size: 14 residues. CDR3 DNA sequence: TGTGCCAGTAGTGACCCGGGTGAACCCGGGGAACCGTATTTT. Protein: CASSDPGEPGEPYF.

In its sample, this clonotype was seen a few times. CDR3 nucleotides: TGTGCCAGCAGCTTAGCCTGGGGAGGGGCTGAAGCTTTCTTT. This gives the protein CASSLAWGGAEAFF. This rearrangement joins TRBV7-8 to TRBJ1-1, with D possibly being TRBD1 (5 bases). This CDR3 is built from 14 residues. CDR1 is SGHVS, CDR2 FQNEAQ, per germline. V was pared by 0 bases and J by 6 bases, with 11 bases between.

This clonotype was counted only a few times. This sequence joins TRBV12-3 or TRBV12-4 and TRBJ1-1; D is undetermined. The CDR3 loop spans 16 amino acids. Trimming pared 1 base from V and 0 bases from J, leaving 12 bases between. The CDR3 DNA sequence: TGTGCCAGCAGTTTAGGCCAGCAGTTAATGAACACTGAAGCTTTCTTT. It codes for CASSLGQQLMNTEAFF.

Details on this clonotype: Because it lacks the conserved phenylalanine or tryptophan at the end, this CDR3 is likely a read error. The chain links TRBV19 to TRBJ1-3; TRBD1 matches 8 bases. The ends lost 8 bases at V and 0 bases at J; junction bases unmatched: 12. The germline gives CDR1 LNHDA, CDR2 SQIVND (reference sequence). This CDR3 is 17 amino acids long. The CDR3 loop reads CASRPRTGQSSGNTIYL. Here the CDR3 DNA reads TGTGCCAGTCGTCCCCGGACAGGGCAAAGCTCTGGAAACACCATATATCTT.